This TCR beta chain is drawn from a study of HIV-infected patients and healthy controls. Study results and limitations: CMV-associated CDR3s mostly grew nonsignificantly during therapy, while HIV-associated CDR3s declined significantly.

Follow-up blood was drawn about 14 weeks, roughly three months, after antiretroviral therapy began. The repertoire came from unfractionated whole blood and reflected all unsorted peripheral T cells. Alpha and beta constant-region primers primed reverse transcription of 500 to 550 ng RNA. Each of the alpha and beta chains got its own library through chain-specific third strand synthesis with indices. A single primer pair per chain amplified all rearrangements, with per-molecule barcodes. TCRdb ran MiXCR on the 5' RACE reads and lists one entry per CDR3 protein. This table has 5,500 or so distinct CDR3 sequences, approximately 9% appearing once. This clonotype has ten or more counts. Antigen specificity is unknown. The clonotype was recovered from an adult with HIV infection. This sample comprised blood, obtained during antiretroviral therapy.

The CDR3 loop is CASSLHQTSQQYF. The CDR3 bases are TGTGCCAGCAGTCTCCACCAGACTAGTCAGCAGTACTTC. The chain is built from TRBV12-3 or TRBV12-4 and TRBJ2-7; possible D gene TRBD2, 6 bases. The length of the CDR3 is 13 residues. The V and J ends lost 5 bases and 8 bases respectively, with 16 bases between them.